This T cell receptor (beta chain) emerged from a study of T cells after yellow fever vaccination. Study findings and constraints: A secondary response was less intense yet reached its peak sooner, at day 5 versus 15. The study re-detected most primary-vaccination clones after the booster (96% CD4, 85% to 90% CD8). FACS-sorted repertoires could harbor abundant contaminating bulk-population clonotypes.

There are many counts of this clonotype. What it recognizes is unknown. The length of the CDR3 is 16 residues. From germline, CDR1 is SGHRS and CDR2 YFSETQ. The ends were cut back, 1 base at V and 1 base at J, with 12 bases in the middle. They built TCR cDNA with 5'RACE template switching, a step that put in a universal primer site and UMIs. TCRdb independently ran MiXCR on the 5' RACE reads; one entry per CDR3 protein. The table shows more than 110,000 distinct CDR3 sequences, with roughly 6.7% occurring only once. This material consisted of CD4+ T cells sorted from PBMCs, taken 10 days after the yellow fever booster vaccination. The chain joins TRBV5-1 to TRBJ2-1; D may be TRBD1 (5 bases). The sequence derives from a man aged 25 to 40 who received the YFV17D yellow fever vaccine. This CDR3 reads CASSLNGARSYNEQFF. DNA of the CDR3: TGCGCCAGCAGCTTGAATGGGGCGAGGTCCTACAATGAGCAGTTCTTC.